This T cell receptor (beta chain) was recovered during a study of post-analysis software for immune sequencing data. Concerning this clonotype itself: Its target is unknown. A much larger clone differs by one base, so this may be a read error.

The CDR3 contains 13 residues. Germline V gene sequence: CDR1 MNHEY, CDR2 SMNVEV (reference sequence). Carried by the TCR beta cDNA libraries were unique molecular identifiers. Using its own MiXCR run on the PCR reads, TCRdb lists one record per CDR3 protein. Among around 200,000 distinct CDR3 sequences listed, roughly 28% were seen once. Findings and limits, study-wide: TRBV5-6, TRBV5-1 and TRBV20-1 belonged to a set of roughly 5 TRBV segments that were more frequent in patients than controls.

The sequenced sample consisted of blood. The source of this sequence is a girl under 18 with multiple sclerosis. The chain couples TRBV27 to TRBJ2-4; possible D gene TRBD2, 5 bases. The J call may be mistaken, given a closer DNA end match to TRBJ2-7. CDR3 DNA: TGTGCCAGCAGGTTGAGGGTCTCCTACGAGCAGTACTTC. This translates into CASRLRVSYEQYF.